The clone carrying this T cell receptor (beta chain) was counted only a few times. Its antigen is still unknown. As TCR cDNA was made by 5'RACE template switching, a universal primer site and UMIs were added. One entry per CDR3 protein, called by TCRdb with MiXCR from the 5' RACE reads. This table holds 400,000 to 650,000 distinct CDR3 sequences, less than 25% found once. This entry belongs to a study of T cells after yellow fever vaccination. General study results and limits: Overlap between CD4 and CD8 compartments was detected for a small share of clonotypes. The study noted that FACS-sorted repertoires could contain abundant clonotypes contaminating from the bulk population. Reappearance after the booster was seen for most primary-vaccination clones, at roughly 96% CD4 and about 90% CD8.

Sequencing was performed on PBMCs, taken approximately 22 days after the first yellow fever vaccination. This TCR came from a man younger than 35 who received the YFV17D yellow fever vaccine.

For the CDR3, the DNA is TGTGCCAGCAGTTACGGACAGGGTGGAAGTCAGCCCCAGCATTTT. It specifies CASSYGQGGSQPQHF. The rearrangement uses TRBV12-3 or TRBV12-4 and TRBJ1-5; 8 nucleotides match TRBD1. The J segment lost 6 bases and the V segment lost 4 bases, leaving 8 bases of the junction unmatched. The CDR3 extends over 15 amino acids.